A single sample is the source of the 3 T cell receptor beta chains below, sequenced in a study of OX40 agonist ivuxolimab in advanced cancers. Sequencing used immunoSEQ multiplex PCR; TCRdb keeps in-frame clones, though not all of them. The table has 30,000 to 35,000 clones, around 83% seen once. The sequencing here drew on CD4+ or CD8+ T cells sorted from blood, taken in a trial of the OX40 agonist ivuxolimab. The receptors come from an adult with an advanced solid tumor such as melanoma, head and neck, liver or kidney cancer.

The chain carries TRBV28 and TRBJ2-3; 8 nucleotides match TRBD2. The CDR3 is 16 amino acids. Looked up from germline, CDR1 is MDHEN and CDR2 is SYDVKM. V dropped 5 bases and J dropped 0; count of bases not matched to a gene: 7. As DNA, the CDR3 is TGTGCCAGCAGTGATCCTAGCGGGCGTAGCACAGATACGCAGTATTTT. This encodes CASSDPSGRSTDTQYF. Full variable domain (outside the CDR3, taken from reference TRBV28 and TRBJ2-3): DVKVTQSSRYLVKRTGEKVFLECVQDMDHENMFWYRQDPGLGLRLIYFSYDVKMKEKGDIPEGYSVSREKKERFSLILESASTNQTSMYLCASSDPSGRSTDTQYFGPGTRLTVL.

This clone was detected only a few times. The chain is built from TRBV19 and TRBJ2-1, with D perhaps TRBD2 (6 bases). The CDR3 contains 17 residues. V lost 9 bases and J 4 bases, leaving 25 bases between the germline ends. Germline CDR1 and CDR2: LNHDA and SQIVND (reference sequence). The CDR3 loop reads CASTTSARGSDYNEQFF. CDR3 coding DNA: TGTGCCAGCACCACCTCCGCCCGGGGGAGCGATTACAATGAGCAGTTCTTC.

V is TRBV2 and J is TRBJ1-3; D is ambiguous. Trimming cost V 7 bases and J 0 bases, with 7 bases left between them. The CDR3 has 13 amino acids. Germline values: CDR1 SNHLY, CDR2 FYNNEI. CDR3 nucleotide sequence: TGTGCCAGCATTCGTGACTCTGGAAACACCATATATTTT. Protein sequence: CASIRDSGNTIYF.